The 10 T cell receptor beta chains given below trace back to one sample, sequenced in a study of control samples from healthy donors and cancer patients. Sequencing was performed with immunoSEQ multiplex PCR; in TCRdb, only in-frame clones are kept and a portion is missing. Of about 410,000 clones listed, roughly 90% are singletons. Sequencing input: PBMCs. The source is a man in his forties or fifties with head and neck cancer.

The rearrangement uses TRBV29-1 and TRBJ1-4; D gene ambiguous. The CDR3 spans 10 residues. The germline V and J ends were trimmed by 7 bases and 7 bases, with 7 bases remaining between them. CDR1 and CDR2 from the germline V gene are SQVTM and ANQGSEA. The CDR3 coding sequence is TGCAGCGCCCTAGGTGAAAAACTGTTTTTT. Amino acid sequence: CSALGEKLFF.

The chain combines TRBV7-6 with TRBJ2-1; 10 positions match TRBD1. The germline CDR1 and CDR2 sequences are SGHVS and FNYEAQ. This CDR3 comprises 18 residues. V was clipped by 1 base and J by 5 bases; unmatched bases: 11. The CDR3 sequence is CASSLVVLGTGVDNEQFF. The CDR3 DNA reads as TGTGCCAGCAGCTTAGTCGTATTAGGGACAGGGGTGGACAATGAGCAGTTCTTC.

This clone has a single count. The V call is TRBV9, the J call TRBJ1-2; D gene ambiguous. Deletions cut 5 bases from V and 4 bases from J, with 18 bases between. Germline lookup yields CDR1 SGDLS and CDR2 YYNGEE. CDR3 size: 15 residues. The CDR3 spells CASSPTGQTRYGYTF. The CDR3 DNA follows: TGTGCCAGCAGTCCAACTGGTCAGACTCGCTATGGCTACACCTTC. Full variable domain (outside the CDR3, taken from reference TRBV9 and TRBJ1-2): DSGVTQTPKHLITATGQRVTLRCSPRSGDLSVYWYQQSLDQGLQFLIQYYNGEERAKGNILERFSAQQFPDLHSELNLSSLELGDSALYFCASSPTGQTRYGYTFGSGTRLTVV.

This clone came up a few times. The genes are TRBV6-5 and TRBJ1-5; 10 positions agree with TRBD1. Trimming at V came to 6 bases and at J to 4 bases, leaving 6 bases not matched to a gene. The CDR3 length is 15 residues. Per germline, CDR1 MNHEY and CDR2 SVGAGI. The chain's CDR3 is CASSRAGQGNQPQHF. CDR3 DNA: TGTGCCAGCAGCCGCGCGGGACAGGGGAATCAGCCCCAGCATTTT.

The chain combines TRBV7-9 with TRBJ1-5, with 9 bases lining up with TRBD1. Germline V gene sequence: CDR1 SEHNR, CDR2 FQNEAQ (reference sequence). CDR3 length: 15 residues. J gave up 6 bases and V 5 bases, and 8 bases lay outside the gene matches. The chain's CDR3 is CASSPIGTGSQPQHF. The CDR3 region has the DNA TGTGCCAGCAGCCCAATTGGGACAGGGAGTCAGCCCCAGCATTTT.

CDR3 amino acids: CASSLVSTTGELFF. CDR3 coding DNA: TGTGCCAGCAGCTTAGTATCCACCACCGGGGAGCTGTTTTTT. V usage is TRBV11-2 and J usage is TRBJ2-2, with D unclear. The CDR3 length is 14 residues. The germline V gene encodes CDR1 SGHAT and CDR2 FQNNGV. Between the trimmed V and J ends, which lost 1 base and 4 bases, there was a span of 7 bases. The variable domain in full, completed from reference TRBV11-2 and TRBJ2-2, reads EAGVAQSPRYKIIEKRQSVAFWCNPISGHATLYWYQQILGQGPKLLIQFQNNGVVDDSQLPKDRFSAERLKGVDSTLKIQPAKLEDSAVYLCASSLVSTTGELFFGEGSRLTVL.

J is TRBJ1-5 and V is TRBV29-1, with D perhaps TRBD1 (5 bases). V was clipped by 5 bases and J by 3 bases, with 14 bases between them. The CDR3 has 14 residues. Germline values: CDR1 SQVTM, CDR2 ANQGSEA. Here the CDR3 DNA reads TGCAGCGTTTGGGACCGGGAGGACAATCAGCCCCAGCATTTT. This codes for CSVWDREDNQPQHF.

This rearrangement joins TRBV25-1 to TRBJ2-7; 12 bases map to TRBD2. The CDR3 spans 18 residues. Unmatched junction bases numbered 18, after V lost 4 bases and J lost 8 bases. In germline, CDR1 is MGHDK, CDR2 SYGVNS. The CDR3 nucleotides read TGTGCCAGCAGTGCGACACCGGGGGGGACTAGCGGGCGCACGCAGCAGTACTTC. It encodes CASSATPGGTSGRTQQYF.

This rearrangement joins TRBV4-1 to TRBJ2-3; 12 positions agree with TRBD2. The CDR3 is made up of 20 amino acids. Germline V lookup: CDR1 MGHRA, CDR2 YSYEKL. Trimming removed 1 base from V and 1 base from J; junction bases left unmatched: 12. The DNA for the CDR3 is TGCGCCAGCAGCCAAGCGGGGGGCCCACTAGCGGGGGGCGGCACAGATACGCAGTATTTT. This codes for CASSQAGGPLAGGGTDTQYF.

This clone was detected once. The rearrangement uses TRBV7-9 and TRBJ2-6; D not certain. The CDR3 is 18 amino acids. The V gene's germline CDR1 is SEHNR and CDR2 FQNEAQ (reference sequence). Trimming removed 5 bases at V and 4 bases at J, with 21 bases between. CDR3 loop: CASSPRRGVAGGANVLTF. The CDR3 DNA follows: TGTGCCAGCAGCCCCCGGCGTGGGGTTGCCGGGGGGGCCAACGTCCTGACTTTC.